This T cell receptor beta chain was profiled in a study of blood T cells in healthy people across ages. For the study at large: The template switching approach captured approximately one barcoded beta molecule for every two T cells.

Study-level results: With age, beta diversity per million T cells declined roughly linearly, significantly by 30 to 50.

The sample holds a few counts of this clonotype. Antigen: not known. The CDR3 totals 13 residues. Germline V gene data show CDR1 as MNHEY and CDR2 as SVGEGT. Deletions cut 8 bases from V and 2 bases from J, with 12 bases between. Roughly 10 milliliters of peripheral blood were drawn from each donor. A second about 7 to 11 cycle PCR used barcoded and J-beta primers. TCRdb passed the 5' RACE reads through MiXCR, listing each CDR3 protein once. The data contain some 890,000 distinct CDR3 sequences, 25% to 30% of them singletons. The sample also formed part of further work on T cells of mothers and their children. As that study records: Sequencing got over 9.5 million TCR beta CDR3 reads from each mother and approximately 3 million from each child.

Sequencing input: blood. This chain uses TRBV6-2 or TRBV6-3 with TRBJ1-1, with D uncertain. The receptor was derived from a woman between 40 and 50 years old in good health. The CDR3 reads CASRTDSNTEAFF. DNA of the CDR3: TGTGCCAGCCGCACCGATTCTAACACTGAAGCTTTCTTT.